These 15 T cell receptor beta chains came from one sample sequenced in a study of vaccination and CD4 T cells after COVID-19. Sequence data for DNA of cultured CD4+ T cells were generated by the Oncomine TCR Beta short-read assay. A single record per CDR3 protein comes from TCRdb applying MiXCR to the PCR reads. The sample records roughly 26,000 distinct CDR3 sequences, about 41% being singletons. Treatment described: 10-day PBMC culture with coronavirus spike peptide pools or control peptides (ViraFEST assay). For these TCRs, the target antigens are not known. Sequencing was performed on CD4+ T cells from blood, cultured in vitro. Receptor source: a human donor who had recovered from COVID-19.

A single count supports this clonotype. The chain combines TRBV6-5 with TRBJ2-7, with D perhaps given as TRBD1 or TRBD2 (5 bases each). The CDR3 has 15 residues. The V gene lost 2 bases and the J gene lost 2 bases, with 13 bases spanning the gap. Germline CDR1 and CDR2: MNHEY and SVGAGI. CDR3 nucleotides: TGTGCCAGCAGTTACGACAGTCGGGGCCCCTACGAGCAGTACTTC. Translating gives CASSYDSRGPYEQYF.

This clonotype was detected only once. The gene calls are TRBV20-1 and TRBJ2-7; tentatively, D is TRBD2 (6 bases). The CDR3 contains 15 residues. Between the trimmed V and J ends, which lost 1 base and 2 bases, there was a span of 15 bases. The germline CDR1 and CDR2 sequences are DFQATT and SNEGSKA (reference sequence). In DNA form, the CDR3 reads TGCAGTGCTAGAGTCTCCGGGACTGCAACCTACGAGCAGTACTTC. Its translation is CSARVSGTATYEQYF.

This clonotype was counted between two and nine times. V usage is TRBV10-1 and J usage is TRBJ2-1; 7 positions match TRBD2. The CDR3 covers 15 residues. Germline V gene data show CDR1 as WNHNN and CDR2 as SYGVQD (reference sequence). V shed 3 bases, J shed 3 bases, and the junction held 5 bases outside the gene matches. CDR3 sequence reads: CASSDARGVYNEQFF. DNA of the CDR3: TGCGCCAGCAGTGATGCCCGGGGGGTCTACAATGAGCAGTTCTTC.

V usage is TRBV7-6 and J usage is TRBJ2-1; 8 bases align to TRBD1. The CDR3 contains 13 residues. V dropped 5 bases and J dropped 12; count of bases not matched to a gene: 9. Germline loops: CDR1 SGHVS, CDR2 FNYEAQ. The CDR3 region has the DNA TGTGCCAGCAGCCCTATAGACAGGGGTCCGCAGTTCTTC. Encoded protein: CASSPIDRGPQFF.

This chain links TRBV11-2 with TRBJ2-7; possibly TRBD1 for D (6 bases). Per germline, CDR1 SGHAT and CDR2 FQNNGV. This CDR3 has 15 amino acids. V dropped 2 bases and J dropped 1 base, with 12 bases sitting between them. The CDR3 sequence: CASSLYQGISYEQYF. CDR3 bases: TGTGCCAGCAGCTTATATCAGGGGATATCCTACGAGCAGTACTTC.

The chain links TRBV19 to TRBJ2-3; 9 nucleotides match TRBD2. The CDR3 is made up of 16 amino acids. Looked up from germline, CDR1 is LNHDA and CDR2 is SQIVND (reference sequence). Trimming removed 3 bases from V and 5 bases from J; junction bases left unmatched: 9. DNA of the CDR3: TGTGCCAGTAGTATCTGGAGGGCGGGGGGGCTAGATACGCAGTATTTT. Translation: CASSIWRAGGLDTQYF. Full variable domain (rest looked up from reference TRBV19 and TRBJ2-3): DGGITQSPKYLFRKEGQNVTLSCEQNLNHDAMYWYRQDPGQGLRLIYYSQIVNDFQKGDIAEGYSVSREKKESFPLTVTSAQKNPTAFYLCASSIWRAGGLDTQYFGPGTRLTVL.

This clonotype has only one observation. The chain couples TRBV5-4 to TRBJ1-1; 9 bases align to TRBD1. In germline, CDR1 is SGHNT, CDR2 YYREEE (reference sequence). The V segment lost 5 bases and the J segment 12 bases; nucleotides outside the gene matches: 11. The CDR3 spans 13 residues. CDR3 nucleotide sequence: TGTGCCAGCAGTTTACAGGGGGCGCGTTATACTTTCTTT. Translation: CASSLQGARYTFF.

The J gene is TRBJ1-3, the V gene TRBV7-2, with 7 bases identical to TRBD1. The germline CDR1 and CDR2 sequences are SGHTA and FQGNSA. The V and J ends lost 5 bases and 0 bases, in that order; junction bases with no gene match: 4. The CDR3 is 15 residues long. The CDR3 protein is CASSQDRASGNTIYF. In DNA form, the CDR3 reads TGTGCCAGCAGCCAAGACAGGGCCTCTGGAAACACCATATATTTT.

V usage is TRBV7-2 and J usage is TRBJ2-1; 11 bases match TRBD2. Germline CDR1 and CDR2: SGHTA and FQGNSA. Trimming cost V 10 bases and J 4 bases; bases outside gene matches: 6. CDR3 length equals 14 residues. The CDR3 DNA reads TGTGCCACCTTAACTAGCGGGGGATACAATGAGCAGTTCTTC. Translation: CATLTSGGYNEQFF.

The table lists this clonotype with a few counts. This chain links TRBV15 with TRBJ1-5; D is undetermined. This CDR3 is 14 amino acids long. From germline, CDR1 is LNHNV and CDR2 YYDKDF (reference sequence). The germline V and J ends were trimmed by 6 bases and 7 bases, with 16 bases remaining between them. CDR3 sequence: CATSKQLTGQPQHF. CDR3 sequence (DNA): TGTGCCACCAGTAAGCAGCTTACTGGACAGCCCCAGCATTTT.

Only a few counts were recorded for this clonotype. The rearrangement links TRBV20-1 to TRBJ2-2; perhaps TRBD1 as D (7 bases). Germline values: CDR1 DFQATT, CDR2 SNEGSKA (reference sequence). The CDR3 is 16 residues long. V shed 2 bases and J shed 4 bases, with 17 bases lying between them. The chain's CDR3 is CSARPTTQGGTGELFF. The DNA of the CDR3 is TGCAGTGCTAGACCGACGACCCAGGGGGGCACCGGGGAGCTGTTTTTT.

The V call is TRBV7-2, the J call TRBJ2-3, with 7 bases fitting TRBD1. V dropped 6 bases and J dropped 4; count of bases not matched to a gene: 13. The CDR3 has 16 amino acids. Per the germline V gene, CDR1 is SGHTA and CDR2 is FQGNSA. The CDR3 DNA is TGTGCCAGCAGACGACAGGGATCGAGGGGTCCAGATACGCAGTATTTT. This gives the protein CASRRQGSRGPDTQYF.

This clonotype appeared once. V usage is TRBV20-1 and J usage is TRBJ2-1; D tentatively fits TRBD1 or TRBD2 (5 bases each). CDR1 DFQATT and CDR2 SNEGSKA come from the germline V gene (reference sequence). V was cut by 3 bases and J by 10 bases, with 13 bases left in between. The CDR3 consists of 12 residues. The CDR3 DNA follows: TGCAGTGCTAGGGGGACGGTTCTCGAGCAGTTCTTC. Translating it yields CSARGTVLEQFF.

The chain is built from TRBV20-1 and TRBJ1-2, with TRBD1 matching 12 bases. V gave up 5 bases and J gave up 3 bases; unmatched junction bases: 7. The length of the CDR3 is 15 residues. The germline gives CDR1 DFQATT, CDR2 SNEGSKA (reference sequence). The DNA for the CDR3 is TGCAGTGCTCCCGGGACAGGGGGCGCCTACTATGGCTACACCTTC. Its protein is CSAPGTGGAYYGYTF.

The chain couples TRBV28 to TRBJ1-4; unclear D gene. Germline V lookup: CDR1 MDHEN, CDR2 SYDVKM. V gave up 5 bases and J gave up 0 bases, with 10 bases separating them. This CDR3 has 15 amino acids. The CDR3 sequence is CASSARGTTNEKLFF. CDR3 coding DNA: TGTGCCAGCAGTGCCCGGGGAACAACTAATGAAAAACTGTTTTTT.